This T cell receptor beta chain emerged from a study of T cells in Graves' hyperthyroidism and ophthalmopathy. Study-wide context: Peripheral blood was taken when the disease was first diagnosed, before any treatment began.

The length of the CDR3 is 16 residues. Germline V gene lookup returns CDR1 MNHNS and CDR2 SASEGT. Deletions cut 3 bases from V and 6 bases from J, with 20 bases between. Study observations and caveats: Ophthalmopathy onset followed model prediction by a median about 6.5 months.

Using RNA transcripts as the source, TCR beta CDR3 regions were amplified. The primer set for the first-round RT-PCR of the TCR CDR3 was HTBI. A single record per CDR3 protein comes from TCRdb applying MiXCR to the multiplex PCR reads. The table records 300,000 to 400,000 distinct CDR3 sequences, about 15% of them present only once. For Graves' hyperthyroidism to be stable, ophthalmopathy could not progress within 18 months. Concerning this clonotype: Its antigen is as yet unknown.

The sample consisted of blood. This receptor was taken from a woman under 40 with Graves' hyperthyroidism. This rearrangement joins TRBV6-1 to TRBJ1-2; possible D gene TRBD1, 5 bases. CDR3 nucleotides: TGTGCCAGCAGTGACGCCCGCCAGTCAGGGCGGCATGGCTACACCTTC. Its protein is CASSDARQSGRHGYTF.